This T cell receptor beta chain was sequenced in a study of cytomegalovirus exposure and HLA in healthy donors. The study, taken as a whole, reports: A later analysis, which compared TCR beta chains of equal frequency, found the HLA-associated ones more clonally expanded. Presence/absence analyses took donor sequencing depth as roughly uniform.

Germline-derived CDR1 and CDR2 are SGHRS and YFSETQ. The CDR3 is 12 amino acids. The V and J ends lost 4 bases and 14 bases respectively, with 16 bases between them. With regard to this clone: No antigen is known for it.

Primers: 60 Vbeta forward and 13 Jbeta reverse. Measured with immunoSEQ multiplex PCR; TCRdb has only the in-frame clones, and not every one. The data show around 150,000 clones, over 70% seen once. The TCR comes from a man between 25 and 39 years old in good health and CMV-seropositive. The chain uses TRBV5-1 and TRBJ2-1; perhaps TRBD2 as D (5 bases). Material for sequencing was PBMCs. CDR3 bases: TGCGCCAGCAGCAAAGAGGGTTGGGTAAAGTTCTTC. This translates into CASSKEGWVKFF.